This paragraph covers one T cell receptor (beta chain) sequence. Antigen unknown. This entry is derived from a study of T cells in Graves' hyperthyroidism and ophthalmopathy. General observations from the study: Model predictions of ophthalmopathy came a median around 6.5 months before onset.

TCR beta CDR3 region amplification was performed from RNA transcripts. An initial round of RT-PCR targeting the TCR CDR3 relied on the HTBI primer set. TCRdb used MiXCR to reprocess the multiplex PCR reads, holding one entry per CDR3 protein. The table shows hundreds of thousands of distinct CDR3 sequences, with around 40% occurring only once. What was sequenced was blood. The clonotype comes from a woman between 40 and 50 years old with Graves' hyperthyroidism.

The chain's CDR3 is CAISERQSNQPLHF. CDR3 bases: TGTGCCATCAGTGAGAGGCAGAGTAATCAGCCCCTCCACTTT. The chain is built from TRBV10-3 and TRBJ1-6; D gene uncertain. The CDR3 covers 14 residues. V was trimmed by 2 bases and J by 13 bases, leaving 15 bases between them. From germline, CDR1 is ENHRY and CDR2 SYGVKD.